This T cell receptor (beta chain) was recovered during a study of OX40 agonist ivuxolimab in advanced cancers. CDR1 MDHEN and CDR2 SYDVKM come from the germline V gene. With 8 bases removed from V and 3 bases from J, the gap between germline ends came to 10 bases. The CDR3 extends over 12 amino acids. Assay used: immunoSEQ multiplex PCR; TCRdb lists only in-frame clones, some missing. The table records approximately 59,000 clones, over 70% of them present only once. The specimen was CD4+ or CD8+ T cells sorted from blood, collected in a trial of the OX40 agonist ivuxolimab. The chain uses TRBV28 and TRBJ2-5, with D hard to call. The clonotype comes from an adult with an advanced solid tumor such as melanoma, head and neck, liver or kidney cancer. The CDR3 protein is CASRVGKETQYF. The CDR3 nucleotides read TGTGCCAGCCGTGTGGGGAAAGAGACCCAGTACTTC.